The sequence of this TCR beta chain was determined in a study of T cell responses to AZD1222 COVID-19 vaccine. Study at large: Second-dose timings of about 4 or about 12 weeks were pooled. Study-level results: Among spike-specific TCRs, nearly half reportedly target unmutated variant regions. There were mostly white British donors and more females than males, and clonal diversity was possibly underestimated.

The CDR3 has 14 residues. CDR1 is SGHAT and CDR2 is FQNNGV in the germline V gene. V gave up 4 bases and J gave up 9 bases, with 19 bases separating them. Note on this clone: Its antigen remains unidentified.

Repertoires were generated with immunoSEQ multiplex PCR, while TCRdb's copy carries only in-frame clones and drops some. The table has 90,000 to 150,000 clones, about 87% seen once. The material was peripheral blood, obtained on day 0 of AZD1222 vaccination. The chain recombines TRBV11-2 with TRBJ2-7, with D possibly being TRBD1 or TRBD2 (6 bases each). The TCR sequence derives from an adult in good health. The DNA of the CDR3 is TGTGCCAGCAGCTCCCGGGGGCGGGTGGCCGCGCAGTACTTC. It specifies CASSSRGRVAAQYF.